What follows are 13 T cell receptor beta chains derived from one specimen sequenced in a study of blood T cell repertoires in COVID-19. The data were produced by immunoSEQ multiplex PCR, yet TCRdb's version contains in-frame clones alone and is incomplete. The sample includes about 360,000 clones, 88% of them seen just once. Sequenced input: PBMCs or T cells enriched from blood (not recorded which). The receptors come from a woman in her forties with acute COVID-19.

This chain joins TRBV6-5 and TRBJ2-7, with TRBD1 identical over 7 bases. V trimming: 4 bases; J trimming: 2 bases; junction bases outside the gene matches: 8. Per the germline V gene, CDR1 is MNHEY and CDR2 is SVGAGI. The CDR3 consists of 15 residues. CDR3 DNA sequence: TGTGCCAGCAGTTCTCCGGGACAGCCCCCCTACGAGCAGTACTTC. Translation: CASSSPGQPPYEQYF.

The chain links TRBV7-9 to TRBJ2-5, with D unclear. Germline CDR1 SEHNR, CDR2 FQNEAQ (reference sequence). This CDR3 has 14 amino acids. V dropped 1 base and J dropped 2 bases, with 8 bases sitting between them. The CDR3 sequence: CASSLGLLQETQYF. CDR3 nucleotide sequence: TGTGCCAGCAGCTTAGGCCTGCTACAAGAGACCCAGTACTTC.

The rearrangement joins TRBV7-9 to TRBJ1-6, with D unresolved. V shed 2 bases and J shed 9 bases, with 11 bases lying between them. In germline, CDR1 is SEHNR, CDR2 FQNEAQ (reference sequence). There are 14 residues in the CDR3. The CDR3 sequence: CASSLKGPGSPLHF. CDR3 coding DNA: TGTGCCAGCAGCTTAAAAGGCCCGGGTTCACCCCTCCACTTT.

V is TRBV2 and J is TRBJ2-3, with D perhaps TRBD2 (7 bases). Germline assignment: CDR1 SNHLY and CDR2 FYNNEI. V was cut by 2 bases and J by 2 bases, with 11 bases left in between. The CDR3 consists of 15 residues. For the CDR3, the DNA is TGTGCCAGCAGTGAAAGGGGGGGCAACACAGATACGCAGTATTTT. Translating gives CASSERGGNTDTQYF.

V gene TRBV20-1 combines with J gene TRBJ1-2; no clear D. Germline V CDR1 and CDR2: DFQATT, SNEGSKA (reference sequence). The ends were cut back, 3 bases at V and 8 bases at J, with 13 bases in the middle. CDR3 size: 12 residues. CDR3 amino acids: CSASGLLEGYTF. CDR3 nucleotides: TGCAGTGCTAGTGGCCTCCTTGAGGGCTACACCTTC.

This clone was seen a few times. The V and J genes are TRBV5-6 and TRBJ1-4; TRBD1 is a possible D gene (6 bases). Germline CDR1 SGHDT, CDR2 YYEEEE. The V and J ends lost 4 bases and 8 bases respectively, with 9 bases between them. The CDR3 length is 12 residues. The CDR3 region has the DNA TGTGCCAGCAGCCTGGGGGGCGAAAAACTGTTTTTT. Encoded protein: CASSLGGEKLFF.

This clone came up once. The CDR3 region is CASRRLQNTEAFF. CDR3 bases: TGTGCCAGCAGACGACTTCAGAACACTGAAGCTTTCTTT. V usage is TRBV7-6 and J usage is TRBJ1-1; D unresolved. V was pared by 6 bases and J by 1 base, with 9 bases between. This CDR3 is 13 amino acids long. Germline CDR1 and CDR2: SGHVS and FNYEAQ.

The rearrangement links TRBV5-1 to TRBJ2-5; D gene unclear. The V gene's germline CDR1 is SGHRS and CDR2 YFSETQ. Trimming took 0 bases from V and 2 from J, leaving 8 bases between them. This CDR3 is 14 amino acids long. The chain's CDR3 is CASSLAAEQETQYF. The CDR3 nucleotides read TGCGCCAGCAGCTTGGCCGCGGAACAAGAGACCCAGTACTTC.

This rearrangement joins TRBV19 to TRBJ2-5, with D possibly TRBD2 on 6 matching bases. Germline values: CDR1 LNHDA, CDR2 SQIVND (reference sequence). This CDR3 spans 17 amino acids. V was clipped by 0 bases and J by 1 base, with 15 bases between them. Here the CDR3 reads CASSIEPGDWTQETQYF. Written as DNA, the CDR3 is TGTGCCAGTAGTATAGAACCGGGGGACTGGACCCAAGAGACCCAGTACTTC.

The chain has TRBV5-4 and TRBJ2-2; TRBD2 matches at 8 bases. CDR1 is SGHNT and CDR2 is YYREEE in the germline V gene (reference sequence). V dropped 1 base and J dropped 4; count of bases not matched to a gene: 6. This CDR3 is built from 16 residues. CDR3 sequence reads: CASSLRGGGITGELFF. CDR3 DNA sequence: TGTGCCAGCAGCTTGCGCGGCGGGGGGATCACCGGGGAGCTGTTTTTT.

The V and J genes are TRBV6-5 and TRBJ1-2; 7 nucleotides line up with TRBD1. The CDR3 consists of 15 residues. The V gene end was trimmed by 2 bases and the J gene end by 7 bases; junction bases not matched to a gene: 10. In germline, CDR1 is MNHEY, CDR2 SVGAGI. This CDR3 is CASSYALRQGSGYTF. Written as DNA, the CDR3 is TGTGCCAGCAGTTACGCCTTAAGACAGGGTTCTGGCTACACCTTC.

This chain joins TRBV6-1 and TRBJ1-1; maybe TRBD1 (5 bases). This CDR3 is 15 amino acids long. The V and J ends lost 3 bases and 1 base respectively, with 12 bases between them. Germline assignment: CDR1 MNHNS and CDR2 SASEGT. CDR3 bases: TGTGCCAGCAGTGACCCCAGGGTCTGGAACACTGAAGCTTTCTTT. It specifies CASSDPRVWNTEAFF.

This clone was seen once. The chain links TRBV29-1 to TRBJ1-4, with no clear D. Germline CDR1 is SQVTM and CDR2 is ANQGSEA. V lost 5 bases, J lost 7 bases, and 14 bases lay in between. The CDR3 is 13 amino acids. CDR3 nucleotides: TGCAGCGTTTCGGGGAGGGATGGTGAAAAACTGTTTTTT. Amino acid sequence: CSVSGRDGEKLFF.